Here is one TCR beta chain with its context. Its antigen remains unidentified. Treatment here: approximately nine-day PBMC culture with coronavirus spike peptide pools or control peptides (ViraFEST assay). An unexposed donor provided the CD4+ T cells, which were collected before the COVID-19 pandemic (2011-2018). ViraFEST used peptide pools to expand antigen-specific T cells, then sequenced TCRs. Cells permitting, SARS-CoV-2 S/N and four cold-coronavirus spikes were tested on unexposed-donor CD4+ T cells. The data belong to a study of vaccination and CD4 T cells after COVID-19. About the research overall: Convalescent persons amounted to six males plus four females, two of whom were Hispanic.

The Oncomine TCR Beta short-read assay was applied to DNA of cultured CD4+ T cells. Using its own MiXCR run on the PCR reads, TCRdb lists one record per CDR3 protein. Of about 7,000 distinct CDR3 sequences in the sample, 45% to 55% were seen once. CDR3 length equals 13 residues. The germline CDR1 and CDR2 sequences are MNHNS and SASEGT. With 7 bases clipped from V and 8 bases from J, the junction kept 8 bases outside the gene matches. Sequencing was done on a sample of CD4+ T cells from blood, cultured in vitro. This clonotype originated in a human donor in good health. V usage is TRBV6-1 and J usage is TRBJ1-2; 9 bases match TRBD1. The CDR3 DNA reads as TGTGCCAGCAAGGCCGGGACAGGGTCGGGCTACACCTTC. The encoded protein is CASKAGTGSGYTF.